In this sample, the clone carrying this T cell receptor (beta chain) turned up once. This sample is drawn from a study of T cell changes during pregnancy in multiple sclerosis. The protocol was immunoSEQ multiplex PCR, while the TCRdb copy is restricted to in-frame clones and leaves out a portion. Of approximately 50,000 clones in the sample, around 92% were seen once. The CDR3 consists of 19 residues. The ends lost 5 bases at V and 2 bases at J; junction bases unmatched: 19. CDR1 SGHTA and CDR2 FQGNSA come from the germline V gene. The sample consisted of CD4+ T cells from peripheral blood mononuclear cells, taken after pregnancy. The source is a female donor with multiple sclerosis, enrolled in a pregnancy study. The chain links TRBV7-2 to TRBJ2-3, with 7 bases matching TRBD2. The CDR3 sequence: CASSGGGTRLLAPTDTQYF. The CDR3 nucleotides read TGTGCCAGCAGCGGGGGGGGGACTCGACTCTTGGCCCCCACAGATACGCAGTATTTT.